A selection of T cell receptor beta chains follows, all from one sample in a study of regulatory T cells in long-lasting Graves disease. TCRdb independently ran MiXCR on the multiplex PCR reads; one entry per CDR3 protein. The sample holds hundreds of thousands of distinct CDR3 sequences, approximately 15% seen once. In addition, the sample was reused for a study of T cells in Graves' hyperthyroidism and ophthalmopathy.

Sequencing was performed on peripheral blood mononuclear cells (PBMCs), taken at new diagnosis, from a patient treated with antithyroid drugs. These receptor sequences come from a man aged 35-49 years with Graves disease. Each CDR3 is given with its conserved first and last residue. Fields, in order: clone size, D gene, J gene, V gene, CDR3 protein, CDR3 DNA. A D gene is named only where the DNA matches it firmly. Some rows have no size entry. The others give once, few or many, or a class for an expanded clone.

clone size: few; D gene: -; J gene: TRBJ2-7; V gene: TRBV10-3; CDR3 protein: CAIGSSWEQYF; CDR3 DNA: TGTGCCATCGGCAGTTCGTGGGAGCAGTACTTC
clone size: few; D gene: -; J gene: TRBJ2-2; V gene: TRBV7-9; CDR3 protein: CASSFSGVTGELFF; CDR3 DNA: TGTGCCAGCAGCTTTTCAGGGGTCACCGGGGAGCTGTTTTTT
clone size: -; D gene: TRBD2; J gene: TRBJ2-1; V gene: TRBV20-1; CDR3 protein: CSARGGTSGAFYNEQFF; CDR3 DNA: TGCAGTGCTAGAGGAGGGACTAGCGGAGCCTTCTACAATGAGCAGTTCTTC
clone size: many; D gene: -; J gene: TRBJ2-7; V gene: TRBV5-1; CDR3 protein: CASSLGPGGQTYEQYF; CDR3 DNA: TGCGCCAGCAGCTTGGGACCTGGTGGACAGACCTACGAGCAGTACTTC
clone size: many; D gene: -; J gene: TRBJ2-3; V gene: TRBV6-1; CDR3 protein: CASSEWGEGVAPTDTQYF; CDR3 DNA: TGTGCCAGCAGTGAATGGGGTGAGGGAGTTGCACCCACAGATACGCAGTATTTT
clone size: many; D gene: TRBD1; J gene: TRBJ1-2; V gene: TRBV6-1; CDR3 protein: CASSKGQGDVYGYTF; CDR3 DNA: TGTGCCAGCAGCAAAGGACAGGGGGATGTCTATGGCTACACCTTC
clone size: -; D gene: TRBD1; J gene: TRBJ1-3; V gene: TRBV28; CDR3 protein: CASSSDILQGAGNTIYF; CDR3 DNA: TGTGCCAGCAGTTCCGATATTTTGCAGGGGGCTGGAAACACCATATATTTT
clone size: many; D gene: -; J gene: TRBJ2-7; V gene: TRBV11-1; CDR3 protein: CASSLGHSSYEQYF; CDR3 DNA: TGTGCCAGCAGCTTAGGACACAGCTCCTACGAGCAGTACTTC
clone size: few; D gene: -; J gene: TRBJ2-7; V gene: TRBV6-1; CDR3 protein: CASSQITVLYEQYF; CDR3 DNA: TGTGCCAGCAGTCAAATTACAGTTCTGTACGAGCAGTACTTC
clone size: -; D gene: TRBD2; J gene: TRBJ2-1; V gene: TRBV6-2/TRBV6-3; CDR3 protein: CASSPNGGTSAYNEQFF; CDR3 DNA: TGTGCCAGCAGTCCCAACGGGGGGACTAGTGCTTACAATGAGCAGTTCTTC
clone size: -; D gene: TRBD1; J gene: TRBJ2-1; V gene: TRBV5-1; CDR3 protein: CASSPRGQGNEQFF; CDR3 DNA: TGCGCCAGCAGCCCCCGAGGACAGGGGAATGAGCAGTTCTTC
clone size: many; D gene: TRBD1; J gene: TRBJ1-5; V gene: TRBV30; CDR3 protein: CAWSIRDRETQPQHF; CDR3 DNA: TGTGCCTGGAGTATCCGGGACAGGGAGACCCAGCCCCAGCATTTT
clone size: many; D gene: TRBD1; J gene: TRBJ2-7; V gene: TRBV11-2; CDR3 protein: CASSTYGQGRTYEQYF; CDR3 DNA: TGTGCCAGCAGCACCTACGGACAGGGACGGACCTACGAGCAGTACTTC
clone size: many; D gene: -; J gene: TRBJ1-2; V gene: TRBV20-1; CDR3 protein: CSAIGALANYGYTF; CDR3 DNA: TGCAGTGCTATCGGGGCCTTAGCTAACTATGGCTACACCTTC
clone size: many; D gene: TRBD2; J gene: TRBJ2-1; V gene: TRBV5-6; CDR3 protein: CASSYSGGAPRRTQFF; CDR3 DNA: TGTGCCAGCAGCTATAGCGGGGGGGCCCCAAGGCGTACGCAGTTCTTC
clone size: many; D gene: -; J gene: TRBJ1-5; V gene: TRBV28; CDR3 protein: CASSPAGALWRSNQPQHF; CDR3 DNA: TGTGCCAGCAGTCCCGCAGGGGCTCTATGGAGGAGCAATCAGCCCCAGCATTTT
clone size: -; D gene: TRBD1; J gene: TRBJ1-6; V gene: TRBV3-1; CDR3 protein: CASRMTGQGNSPLHF; CDR3 DNA: TGTGCCAGCAGGATGACGGGACAGGGAAATTCACCCCTCCACTTT
clone size: many; D gene: -; J gene: TRBJ2-3; V gene: TRBV24-1; CDR3 protein: CATSDRGRFSTDTQYF; CDR3 DNA: TGTGCCACCAGTGACCGTGGAAGGTTTAGCACAGATACGCAGTATTTT
clone size: many; D gene: -; J gene: TRBJ2-7; V gene: TRBV6-2/TRBV6-3; CDR3 protein: CASSPQSGAYEQYF; CDR3 DNA: TGTGCCAGCAGTCCCCAGTCGGGGGCATACGAGCAGTACTTC
clone size: many; D gene: TRBD1; J gene: TRBJ2-7; V gene: TRBV2; CDR3 protein: CASSMDRVIHEQYF; CDR3 DNA: TGTGCCAGCAGTATGGACAGGGTAATCCACGAGCAGTACTTC
clone size: many; D gene: TRBD1; J gene: TRBJ1-4; V gene: TRBV6-1; CDR3 protein: CASSPTTGGEKLFF; CDR3 DNA: TGTGCCAGCAGTCCTACGACAGGGGGGGAAAAACTGTTTTTT
clone size: few; D gene: -; J gene: TRBJ1-1; V gene: TRBV15; CDR3 protein: CATSKRGRKNTEAFF; CDR3 DNA: TGTGCCACCAGCAAAAGAGGACGGAAGAACACTGAAGCTTTCTTT
clone size: few; D gene: -; J gene: TRBJ2-3; V gene: TRBV4-3; CDR3 protein: CASSQFTGGTDTQYF; CDR3 DNA: TGCGCCAGCAGCCAATTCACAGGCGGCACAGATACGCAGTATTTT
clone size: few; D gene: TRBD1; J gene: TRBJ1-3; V gene: TRBV12-3/TRBV12-4; CDR3 protein: CASSTTGARNTIYF; CDR3 DNA: TGTGCCAGCAGTACTACAGGGGCCAGAAACACCATATATTTT
clone size: -; D gene: -; J gene: TRBJ1-3; V gene: TRBV2; CDR3 protein: CADRHRSGNTIYF; CDR3 DNA: TGTGCCGACAGACACCGCTCTGGAAACACCATATATTTT
clone size: many; D gene: -; J gene: TRBJ2-7; V gene: TRBV27; CDR3 protein: CASSLSASSSYEQYF; CDR3 DNA: TGTGCCAGCAGTTTATCGGCGTCCAGCTCCTACGAGCAGTACTTC
clone size: many; D gene: TRBD2; J gene: TRBJ2-3; V gene: TRBV7-2; CDR3 protein: CASSLTSGGGRDTQYF; CDR3 DNA: TGTGCCAGCAGCTTGACTAGCGGGGGGGGTAGAGATACGCAGTATTTT
clone size: -; D gene: -; J gene: TRBJ2-5; V gene: TRBV2; CDR3 protein: CASSEARAAAGETQYF; CDR3 DNA: TGTGCCAGCAGTGAAGCCCGGGCGGCGGCCGGAGAGACCCAGTACTTC
clone size: few; D gene: -; J gene: TRBJ2-5; V gene: TRBV19; CDR3 protein: CASSSLRGETQYF; CDR3 DNA: TGTGCCAGTAGTAGTCTACGAGGAGAGACCCAGTACTTC
clone size: many; D gene: TRBD1; J gene: TRBJ1-1; V gene: TRBV2; CDR3 protein: CASSEETGGTEAFF; CDR3 DNA: TGTGCCAGCAGTGAAGAGACAGGGGGCACTGAAGCTTTCTTT
clone size: many; D gene: TRBD2; J gene: TRBJ2-3; V gene: TRBV6-2/TRBV6-3; CDR3 protein: CASRQPASGGAKSTDTQYF; CDR3 DNA: TGTGCCAGCAGACAGCCGGCTAGCGGGGGGGCCAAGAGCACAGATACGCAGTATTTT
clone size: many; D gene: -; J gene: TRBJ2-5; V gene: TRBV18; CDR3 protein: CASSPDLRGTQYF; CDR3 DNA: TGTGCCAGCTCACCCGACCTCAGGGGGACCCAGTACTTC
clone size: -; D gene: -; J gene: TRBJ1-2; V gene: TRBV15; CDR3 protein: CATSRDLRIGYGYTF; CDR3 DNA: TGTGCCACCAGCAGAGACCTTCGGATAGGCTATGGCTACACCTTC
clone size: few; D gene: TRBD1; J gene: TRBJ1-1; V gene: TRBV12-3/TRBV12-4; CDR3 protein: CASKFRGDTEAFF; CDR3 DNA: TGTGCCAGCAAGTTCAGGGGGGACACTGAAGCTTTCTTT
clone size: -; D gene: -; J gene: TRBJ1-6; V gene: TRBV6-2/TRBV6-3; CDR3 protein: CASSLGHYSYNSPLHF; CDR3 DNA: TGTGCCAGCAGCCTCGGACACTACTCGTATAATTCACCCCTCCACTTT
clone size: many; D gene: TRBD2; J gene: TRBJ2-1; V gene: TRBV11-2; CDR3 protein: CASSLRGGGGPLNEQFF; CDR3 DNA: TGTGCCAGCAGCTTACGGGGGGGCGGGGGGCCCCTCAATGAGCAGTTCTTC
clone size: few; D gene: -; J gene: TRBJ2-5; V gene: TRBV2; CDR3 protein: CASSDLTPGGTQYF; CDR3 DNA: TGTGCCAGCAGTGACCTTACGCCGGGTGGGACCCAGTACTTC
clone size: -; D gene: -; J gene: TRBJ2-1; V gene: TRBV18; CDR3 protein: CASSPADYRYNEQFF; CDR3 DNA: TGTGCCAGCTCACCGGCGGACTACCGATACAATGAGCAGTTCTTC
clone size: many; D gene: TRBD2; J gene: TRBJ2-3; V gene: TRBV7-2; CDR3 protein: CASSPKLAGNTDTQYF; CDR3 DNA: TGTGCCAGCAGCCCCAAACTAGCGGGTAACACAGATACGCAGTATTTT
clone size: -; D gene: -; J gene: TRBJ2-1; V gene: TRBV28; CDR3 protein: CASTQMGGSYNEQFF; CDR3 DNA: TGTGCCAGCACCCAAATGGGGGGCTCCTACAATGAGCAGTTCTTC
clone size: many; D gene: -; J gene: TRBJ2-1; V gene: TRBV30; CDR3 protein: CAWSVSVYNEQFF; CDR3 DNA: TGTGCCTGGAGTGTATCCGTTTACAATGAGCAGTTCTTC
clone size: few; D gene: -; J gene: TRBJ2-5; V gene: TRBV25-1; CDR3 protein: CASSSLGAAQETQYF; CDR3 DNA: TGTGCCAGCAGTAGTCTCGGGGCAGCCCAAGAGACCCAGTACTTC
clone size: few; D gene: -; J gene: TRBJ1-2; V gene: TRBV7-6; CDR3 protein: CASSRQASYGYTF; CDR3 DNA: TGTGCCAGCAGCCGACAGGCGTCCTATGGCTACACCTTC
clone size: -; D gene: TRBD2; J gene: TRBJ2-3; V gene: TRBV30; CDR3 protein: CAWQGLAEDTDTQYF; CDR3 DNA: TGTGCCTGGCAGGGACTAGCGGAGGACACAGATACGCAGTATTTT
clone size: many; D gene: TRBD2; J gene: TRBJ2-7; V gene: TRBV28; CDR3 protein: CASSLWGGAGVYEQYF; CDR3 DNA: TGTGCCAGCAGTTTGTGGGGAGGGGCGGGGGTCTACGAGCAGTACTTC
clone size: -; D gene: TRBD2; J gene: TRBJ2-1; V gene: TRBV4-2; CDR3 protein: CASSQELAGGVYNEQFF; CDR3 DNA: TGTGCCAGCAGCCAAGAGCTAGCGGGGGGGGTATACAATGAGCAGTTCTTC
clone size: many; D gene: TRBD2; J gene: TRBJ2-3; V gene: TRBV28; CDR3 protein: CASSFGLAGNTDTQYF; CDR3 DNA: TGTGCCAGCAGTTTTGGACTAGCGGGGAACACAGATACGCAGTATTTT
clone size: many; D gene: -; J gene: TRBJ2-7; V gene: TRBV7-9; CDR3 protein: CASSFRGARQYF; CDR3 DNA: TGTGCCAGCAGCTTCAGGGGGGCGCGGCAGTACTTC
clone size: -; D gene: -; J gene: TRBJ2-7; V gene: TRBV18; CDR3 protein: CASSPGDSVYEQYF; CDR3 DNA: TGTGCCAGCTCACCAGGCGACAGCGTCTACGAGCAGTACTTC
clone size: -; D gene: TRBD1; J gene: TRBJ1-2; V gene: TRBV5-6; CDR3 protein: CASRLTGFYGYTF; CDR3 DNA: TGTGCCAGCAGATTGACAGGGTTCTATGGCTACACCTTC
clone size: few; D gene: -; J gene: TRBJ2-3; V gene: TRBV24-1; CDR3 protein: CATSNYPHVMTSTDTQYF; CDR3 DNA: TGTGCCACCAGCAACTACCCGCATGTGATGACTAGCACAGATACGCAGTATTTT
clone size: -; D gene: TRBD2; J gene: TRBJ2-5; V gene: TRBV5-5; CDR3 protein: CASSFTSGGSGETQYF; CDR3 DNA: TGTGCCAGCAGCTTCACTAGCGGGGGGTCGGGGGAGACCCAGTACTTC
clone size: many; D gene: TRBD2; J gene: TRBJ2-5; V gene: TRBV2; CDR3 protein: CASTPTSGGGRTQYF; CDR3 DNA: TGTGCCAGCACCCCGACTAGCGGGGGGGGCCGGACCCAGTACTTC
clone size: -; D gene: TRBD1; J gene: TRBJ2-5; V gene: TRBV3-1; CDR3 protein: CASSRSGTGFTGETQYF; CDR3 DNA: TGTGCCAGCAGCCGTTCCGGGACAGGGTTCACAGGAGAGACCCAGTACTTC
clone size: few; D gene: -; J gene: TRBJ1-6; V gene: TRBV9; CDR3 protein: CASGYGGASSPLHF; CDR3 DNA: TGTGCCAGCGGTTACGGGGGAGCTAGTTCACCCCTCCACTTT
clone size: few; D gene: -; J gene: TRBJ2-5; V gene: TRBV29-1; CDR3 protein: CSVDRARQETQYF; CDR3 DNA: TGCAGCGTTGACAGGGCCCGCCAAGAGACCCAGTACTTC
clone size: -; D gene: -; J gene: TRBJ1-5; V gene: TRBV9; CDR3 protein: CASSVGGQYNQPQHF; CDR3 DNA: TGTGCCAGCAGCGTAGGAGGGCAATACAATCAGCCCCAGCATTTT
clone size: -; D gene: -; J gene: TRBJ1-1; V gene: TRBV2; CDR3 protein: CASRPTGSMNTEAFF; CDR3 DNA: TGTGCCAGCAGGCCGACAGGTTCGATGAACACTGAAGCTTTCTTT
clone size: -; D gene: TRBD1; J gene: TRBJ1-1; V gene: TRBV12-3/TRBV12-4; CDR3 protein: CASSLREGADTEAFF; CDR3 DNA: TGTGCCAGCAGTCTCCGGGAGGGGGCTGACACTGAAGCTTTCTTT